These T cell receptor beta chains were read from a single sample in a study of healthy donors' naive CD4 and CD8 T cells. TCRdb analysed the reads with MiXCR anew, one entry per CDR3 protein. This repertoire shows 180,000 or so distinct CDR3 sequences, around 70% found once; its top ten account for 2% to 2.5%. Source material: naive CD4+ and CD8+ T cells sorted from blood, pooled from several donors. The source is a pool of human donors in good health; the sample pools cells from several healthy donors. CDR3s include the opening cysteine and the closing phenylalanine or tryptophan.

v_gene	j_gene	CDR3aa
TRBV29-1	TRBJ1-1	CSVQPRGNAEAFF
TRBV6-5	TRBJ2-7	CASSYTGQGSYEQYF
TRBV5-1	TRBJ2-7	CASSGGQGLQYF
TRBV28	TRBJ1-1	CASWQWSTEAFF
TRBV15	TRBJ2-3	CATSRELNFPTDTQYF
TRBV6-2/TRBV6-3	TRBJ2-6	CASSPRFGRSGANVLTF
TRBV29-1	TRBJ1-1	CSGAPRQGALRTEAFF
TRBV27	TRBJ2-7	CASRVGGGHEQYF
TRBV25-1	TRBJ2-5	CASSKPGARETQYF
TRBV20-1	TRBJ1-2	CSAGQGDAYGYTF
TRBV7-2	TRBJ2-7	CASSVATSEQYF
TRBV5-1	TRBJ1-4	CASSPALGNEKLFF
TRBV11-3	TRBJ2-1	CASSLEGLPGNEQFF
TRBV19	TRBJ2-1	CASGHEQFF
TRBV29-1	TRBJ1-2	CSVKDRAEPHYGYTF
TRBV12-3/TRBV12-4	TRBJ1-1	CASSRGTEAFF
TRBV29-1	TRBJ2-7	CSVVGSSYEQYF
TRBV7-8	TRBJ2-2	CASSLGSGISDTGELFF